This TCR beta chain was captured in a study of blood T cell repertoires in COVID-19. Study overall: Both acute and convalescent COVID-19 samples were obtained from the United States, Italy and Spain.

V was pared by 4 bases and J by 7 bases, with 8 bases of the junction left unmatched. The germline V gene encodes CDR1 SGHAT and CDR2 FQDESV (reference sequence). This CDR3 comprises 16 residues. Original methodology: Amplification of reference gene primers was used by the study to estimate nucleated cell counts. Assay: immunoSEQ multiplex PCR; the TCRdb copy retains only in-frame clones and omits some. V and J calls plus clone size are reproduced from that table; the DNA served to infer D and trimming. The sample yields about 150,000 clones, 86% seen once. Sequenced: peripheral blood. The chain carries TRBV11-1 and TRBJ2-1; 12 bases are shared with TRBD2. This clonotype originated in a man aged 45 to 65 with active or convalescent COVID-19. CDR3 bases: TGTGCCAGCAGCTCGCAACTAGCGGGGGGCGTTAATGAGCAGTTCTTC. Translating gives CASSSQLAGGVNEQFF.